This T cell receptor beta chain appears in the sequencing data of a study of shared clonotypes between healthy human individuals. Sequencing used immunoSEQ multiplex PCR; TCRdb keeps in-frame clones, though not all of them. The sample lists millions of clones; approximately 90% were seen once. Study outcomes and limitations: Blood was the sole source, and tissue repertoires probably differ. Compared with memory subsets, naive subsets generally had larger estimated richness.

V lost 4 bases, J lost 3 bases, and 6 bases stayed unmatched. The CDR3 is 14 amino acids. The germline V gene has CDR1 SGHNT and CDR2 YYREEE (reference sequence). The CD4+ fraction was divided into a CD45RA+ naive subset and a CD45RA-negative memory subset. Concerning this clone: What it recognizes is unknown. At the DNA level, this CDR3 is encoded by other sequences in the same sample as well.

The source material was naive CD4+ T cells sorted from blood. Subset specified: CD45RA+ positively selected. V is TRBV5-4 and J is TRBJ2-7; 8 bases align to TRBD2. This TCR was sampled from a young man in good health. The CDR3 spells CASSPGGVGYEQYF. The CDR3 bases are TGTGCCAGCAGCCCGGGAGGGGTGGGCTACGAGCAGTACTTC.